This paragraph reports one TCR beta chain. BIOMED2 TRB-A/B primer pools were used in multiplex TRB PCR. From the multiplex PCR reads, TCRdb called clonotypes with MiXCR, one entry per CDR3 protein. The table has 17,000 or so distinct CDR3 sequences, 36% seen once. The sample originates from a study of T and B cells in COVID-19 patients. Study-wide context: Of around 21 active-infection patients, approximately twelve were critically ill with mechanical ventilation or extracorporeal membrane oxygenation.

Germline V CDR1 and CDR2: SGHRS, YFSETQ. This CDR3 has 16 residues. V was cut by 0 bases and J by 2 bases, with 14 bases left in between. TRB was amplified from around 250-500 ng of blood genomic DNA. Sequencing used blood. This clonotype originated in a human donor with active COVID-19. The rearrangement joins TRBV5-1 to TRBJ2-5; D could derive from TRBD1 or TRBD2 (5 bases each). Written as DNA, the CDR3 is TGCGCCAGCAGCTTGGGGTATATGGGGGAACAAGAGACCCAGTACTTC. This codes for CASSLGYMGEQETQYF. The full variable domain, its missing parts supplied by reference TRBV5-1 and TRBJ2-5, is KAGVTQTPRYLIKTRGQQVTLSCSPISGHRSVSWYQQTPGQGLQFLFEYFSETQRNKGNFPGRFSGRQFSNSRSEMNVSTLELGDSALYLCASSLGYMGEQETQYFGPGTRLLVL.